This TCR beta chain was identified during a study of tumor-infiltrating lymphocytes in primary liver carcinoma. Germline CDR1 PRHDT, CDR2 FYEKMQ (reference sequence). CDR3 length: 15 residues. V gave up 2 bases and J gave up 10 bases; unmatched junction bases: 9. This clonotype was detected once. A read error may explain this, as a much larger clone is one base away. Researchers generated TCR beta cDNA from around 0.55 ug of total RNA, relying on a constant-region primer. Libraries covering TCR beta were generated through three nested multiplex PCR rounds (using a slightly modified ARM-PCR). Running 10 cycles apiece, the first two PCR rounds relied on TRBV1-TRBV30 forward primers together with a C-beta reverse primer. TCRdb recomputed calls from the multiplex PCR reads with MiXCR, one row per CDR3 protein. The table has about 100,000 distinct CDR3 sequences, about three quarters seen once. Unsorted bulk tissue, about 18-31 mg of it, served as the source for co-extraction of RNA and DNA.

The chain recombines TRBV13 with TRBJ1-4, with 8 nucleotides matching TRBD1. The sequenced material came from liver tumor tissue from sampling region 5. Subset here: tumor region T5, tumor centre. The receptor was isolated from an older woman with primary liver carcinoma and hepatitis B virus infection. CDR3 DNA sequence: TGTGCCAGCAGCTTATCCAGGACAGGGACCGTAAAACTGTTTTTT. Its protein product is CASSLSRTGTVKLFF.